The clone carrying this T cell receptor (beta chain) has a count of ten or more. Time point meaning: newly diagnosed GD, antithyroid drugs for less than 3 months. After RNA was extracted from PBMCs, the TCR library was made from it. The sample is drawn from a study of regulatory T cells in long-lasting Graves disease. Libraries of TCR beta came from iRepertoire HTBI primers plus Arm-PCR of CDR3 regions. From the multiplex PCR reads, TCRdb called clonotypes with MiXCR, one entry per CDR3 protein. The sample has about 220,000 distinct CDR3 sequences; roughly 20% are singletons. The germline CDR1 and CDR2 sequences are SEHNR and FQNEAQ (reference sequence). V was pared by 2 bases and J by 10 bases, with 12 bases between. This CDR3 comprises 14 residues. The sample was also linked to a second study, of T cells in Graves' hyperthyroidism and ophthalmopathy. That study reports: The hyperthyroidism patients had all been newly diagnosed, and their disease duration was under 2 months. Their ages ranged from 18 to 65 years. Ophthalmopathy was separated from stable hyperthyroidism by a 13 V-J model.

V gene TRBV7-9 combines with J gene TRBJ1-6; D perhaps matches TRBD1 (6 bases). The sequenced sample was peripheral blood mononuclear cells (PBMCs), obtained at new diagnosis, from a patient treated with antithyroid drugs. The sequence came from a woman aged 25 to 39 with Graves disease. This CDR3 reads CASSLQGGGSPLHF. CDR3 in DNA: TGTGCCAGCAGCTTACAGGGAGGGGGGTCACCCCTCCACTTT. The variable domain in full, with the rest retrieved from reference TRBV7-9 and TRBJ1-6, is DTGVSQNPRHKITKRGQNVTFRCDPISEHNRLYWYRQTLGQGPEFLTYFQNEAQLEKSRLLSDRFSAERPKGSFSTLEIQRTEQGDSAMYLCASSLQGGGSPLHFGNGTRLTVT.